Sequencing of this TCR beta chain was carried out in a study of human T cells and chemical hapten exposure. Study-wide findings and caveats: There was no change with DPC sensitization in TCRs above 1 in 1000 frequency.

The time point is: pre-sensitization, week 0. The treatment: therapeutic diphenylcyclopropenone sensitization with weekly scalp DPC. It was from unfractionated whole blood that total RNA was extracted. A remark on this clonotype: Its antigen is unidentified.

Germline CDR1 SQVTM, CDR2 ANQGSEA. V was clipped by 3 bases and J by 7 bases; unmatched bases: 1. The CDR3 length is 11 residues. One entry per CDR3 protein, called by TCRdb with MiXCR from the RACE reads. The data contain around 200,000 distinct CDR3 sequences, just under 30% of them singletons. The chain uses TRBV29-1 and TRBJ2-3, with 7 nucleotides matching TRBD2. The material was whole blood, obtained in connection with sensitization to the hapten diphenylcyclopropenone (DPC). The clonotype was recovered from a woman in her twenties or thirties with alopecia areata. Some clones in this sample may be carry-over from other donors' samples. The CDR3 loop is CSVEGGNTQYF. As DNA, the CDR3 is TGCAGCGTTGAGGGGGGGAATACGCAGTATTTT.